This TCR beta chain appears in the sequencing data of a study of T cell responses to AZD1222 COVID-19 vaccine. The repertoire was sequenced with immunoSEQ multiplex PCR; TCRdb's copy has only in-frame clones and lacks some. The repertoire holds about 120,000 clones, with roughly 90% as singletons. The J segment lost 0 bases and the V segment lost 3 bases, leaving 1 base of the junction unmatched. The length of the CDR3 is 14 residues. CDR1 and CDR2 from the germline V gene are WSHSY and SAAADI. This clone has ten or more counts. The chain recombines TRBV10-2 with TRBJ2-7, with 8 bases aligning to TRBD2. The clonotype comes from an adult in good health. The sequencing used peripheral blood, collected on day 0 of AZD1222 vaccination. The CDR3 DNA is TGCGCCAGCAGTGAAAGCGGGGGCTCCTACGAGCAGTACTTC. It is translated as CASSESGGSYEQYF.